This T cell receptor beta chain comes out of a study of blood T cell repertoires in COVID-19. The CDR3 runs 19 residues. CDR1 is SGDLS, CDR2 YYNGEE, per germline. V lost 0 bases and J lost 6; bases outside the gene matches: 19. The method was immunoSEQ multiplex PCR; TCRdb's version includes in-frame clones alone and lacks a portion of them. The repertoire holds around 290,000 clones, with around 89% as singletons. Specimen: peripheral blood. The clonotype comes from a middle-aged man with acute or convalescent COVID-19. This chain uses TRBV9 with TRBJ2-3; 7 positions agree with TRBD1. The CDR3 bases are TGTGCCAGCAGCGTAGCTGGGGGTCAGGGGACAGTATCGCTGGATACGCAGTATTTT. Protein: CASSVAGGQGTVSLDTQYF.